The 22 T cell receptor beta chains given below trace back to one sample, sequenced in a study of cytomegalovirus exposure and HLA in healthy donors. The PCR had 60 Vbeta and 13 Jbeta primers. The method was immunoSEQ multiplex PCR; TCRdb's version includes in-frame clones alone and lacks a portion of them. The sample lists around 170,000 clones; roughly 71% were seen once. Input material: PBMCs. These receptors all stem from a girl aged 10-17 years in good health and CMV-seronegative.

V is TRBV5-6 and J is TRBJ2-1, with TRBD2 identical over 8 bases. Germline V lookup: CDR1 SGHDT, CDR2 YYEEEE. The CDR3 runs 15 residues. V lost 4 bases to trimming and J lost 8 bases; unmatched junction nucleotides: 11. The CDR3 DNA sequence: TGTGCCAGCAGCGCAGCCACGGGGGGGCTCGATGAGCAGTTCTTC. It encodes CASSAATGGLDEQFF. Full variable domain (outside the CDR3, taken from reference TRBV5-6 and TRBJ2-1): DAGVTQSPTHLIKTRGQQVTLRCSPKSGHDTVSWYQQALGQGPQFIFQYYEEEERQRGNFPDRFSGHQFPNYSSELNVNALLLGDSALYLCASSAATGGLDEQFFGPGTRLTVL.

This chain links TRBV6-5 with TRBJ2-2; 7 bases agree with TRBD1. This CDR3 is built from 15 residues. With 6 bases clipped from V and 1 base from J, the junction kept 5 bases outside the gene matches. CDR1 MNHEY and CDR2 SVGAGI come from the germline V gene. CDR3 residues: CASSFRTGNTGELFF. As DNA, the CDR3 is TGTGCCAGCAGCTTCCGGACAGGGAACACCGGGGAGCTGTTTTTT.

The chain uses TRBV5-1 and TRBJ1-4, with D possibly being TRBD1 (6 bases). Looked up from germline, CDR1 is SGHRS and CDR2 is YFSETQ. V dropped 2 bases and J dropped 5 bases, with 13 bases sitting between them. The length of the CDR3 is 15 residues. The CDR3 DNA is TGCGCCAGCAGCTTCTCGACAGGTGGGAATGAAAAACTGTTTTTT. This codes for CASSFSTGGNEKLFF. Together with reference TRBV5-1 and TRBJ1-4, the CDR3 gives the full variable domain: KAGVTQTPRYLIKTRGQQVTLSCSPISGHRSVSWYQQTPGQGLQFLFEYFSETQRNKGNFPGRFSGRQFSNSRSEMNVSTLELGDSALYLCASSFSTGGNEKLFFGSGTQLSVL.

The chain joins TRBV27 to TRBJ1-2; TRBD1 agrees at 11 bases. The V and J ends lost 3 bases and 0 bases, in that order; junction bases with no gene match: 12. This CDR3 has 19 amino acids. Germline assignment: CDR1 MNHEY and CDR2 SMNVEV (reference sequence). CDR3 nucleotides: TGTGCCAGCAGTTTCTCATCCGGGACAGGGGGAACCGCTAACTATGGCTACACCTTC. Its protein product is CASSFSSGTGGTANYGYTF.

This chain connects TRBV5-8 to TRBJ2-3; 7 nucleotides match TRBD1. Germline values: CDR1 SGHTS, CDR2 YDEGEE. The length of the CDR3 is 16 residues. J lost 6 bases, V lost 0 bases, and 10 bases had no gene match. DNA of the CDR3: TGTGCCAGCAGCTTGGAGGGCAGGGGGACGACGGATACGCAGTATTTT. Protein product: CASSLEGRGTTDTQYF.

The V gene is TRBV30, the J gene TRBJ1-1, with D hard to call. Trimming removed 2 bases from V and 7 bases from J, with 11 bases in between. Per the germline V gene, CDR1 is GTSNPN and CDR2 is SVGIG (reference sequence). The CDR3 consists of 12 residues. CDR3 protein: CAWSLSLNEAFF. In nucleotides, the CDR3 is TGTGCCTGGAGTTTGTCCCTAAATGAAGCTTTCTTT.

Comments on this clone: Other DNA sequences of this sample code for an identical CDR3. The chain links TRBV5-1 to TRBJ1-1; D perhaps matches TRBD1 (5 bases). The V gene lost 0 bases and the J gene lost 0 bases, with 9 bases spanning the gap. Germline V CDR1 and CDR2: SGHRS, YFSETQ. The CDR3 spans 15 residues. CDR3 DNA: TGCGCCAGCAGCTTGGCCGGAGGGGTGAACACTGAAGCTTTCTTT. It translates to CASSLAGGVNTEAFF.

The chain joins TRBV5-6 to TRBJ2-1, with D possibly being TRBD1 (5 bases). CDR1 SGHDT and CDR2 YYEEEE come from the germline V gene. Between the trimmed V and J ends, which lost 2 bases and 8 bases, there was a span of 8 bases. The CDR3 loop spans 12 amino acids. CDR3 sequence: CASSLGAYEQFF. The CDR3 bases are TGTGCCAGCAGCTTAGGGGCGTATGAGCAGTTCTTC.

The chain uses TRBV6-1 and TRBJ1-6, with a tentative D call TRBD1 (6 bases). This CDR3 comprises 19 residues. From germline, CDR1 is MNHNS and CDR2 SASEGT. Trimming stripped 0 bases from V and 0 bases from J, with 15 bases between. DNA for the CDR3: TGTGCCAGCAGTGAAGCCGGGGACACCCCCAGCTCCTATAATTCACCCCTCCACTTT. Translated: CASSEAGDTPSSYNSPLHF.

This clone came up a few times. The chain recombines TRBV20-1 with TRBJ2-5, with D possibly matching TRBD2 (6 bases). CDR3 length: 11 residues. Germline CDR1 is DFQATT and CDR2 is SNEGSKA (reference sequence). Trimming took off 5 bases at V and 5 bases at J, with 9 bases between the two ends. The CDR3 region is CSAPRGETQYF. The CDR3 DNA sequence: TGCAGTGCTCCCCGGGGGGAGACCCAGTACTTC.

CDR3: CASSPAGGGTRYF. The DNA for the CDR3 is TGTGCCAGCAGTCCCGCGGGGGGCGGTACGCGATACTTC. The chain is built from TRBV28 and TRBJ2-7; TRBD2 agrees at 8 bases. V was pared by 5 bases and J by 13 bases, with 13 bases of the junction left unmatched. This CDR3 spans 13 amino acids. Germline V gene sequence: CDR1 MDHEN, CDR2 SYDVKM.

This rearrangement joins TRBV18 to TRBJ2-7, with 8 nucleotides matching TRBD1. Germline CDR1 is KGHSH and CDR2 is LQKENI. V lost 3 bases to trimming and J lost 7 bases; unmatched junction nucleotides: 2. CDR3 length equals 12 residues. The CDR3: CASSPDRDEQYF. CDR3 in DNA: TGTGCCAGCTCACCGGACAGGGATGAGCAGTACTTC.

The chain couples TRBV30 to TRBJ1-1; TRBD1 matches at 7 bases. Looked up from germline, CDR1 is GTSNPN and CDR2 is SVGIG (reference sequence). The CDR3 runs 15 residues. V shed 0 bases, J shed 6 bases, and the junction held 10 bases outside the gene matches. This chain's CDR3 is CAWSVAPGTDSEAFF. In nucleotides, the CDR3 is TGTGCCTGGAGTGTGGCCCCCGGGACAGACTCTGAAGCTTTCTTT. Supplemented by reference TRBV30 and TRBJ1-1, the full variable domain reads SQTIHQWPATLVQPVGSPLSLECTVEGTSNPNLYWYRQAAGRGLQLLFYSVGIGQISSEVPQNLSASRPQDRQFILSSKKLLLSDSGFYLCAWSVAPGTDSEAFFGQGTRLTVV.

The chain recombines TRBV6-5 with TRBJ1-1, with D tentatively TRBD1 (5 bases). The V end lost 2 bases, the J end lost 8 bases, and 9 bases lay between the germline ends. CDR1 is MNHEY and CDR2 is SVGAGI in the germline V gene. The CDR3 spans 12 residues. CDR3 coding DNA: TGTGCCAGCAGTTACGGCCAGGGAGAAGCTTTCTTT. The encoded protein is CASSYGQGEAFF.

Of note for this clone: The junction shows a germline mismatch at one end, possibly a read error. V is TRBV27 and J is TRBJ2-1; 13 bases fit TRBD2. This CDR3 has 14 residues. Germline CDR1 and CDR2: MNHEY and SMNVEV (reference sequence). CDR3 bases: TGTGCCAGCAGTCGGACTAGCGGGGGCTCTCAGGGGGTCTTC. Its translation is CASSRTSGGSQGVF.

V usage is TRBV2 and J usage is TRBJ2-7, with D possibly being TRBD1 (6 bases). From germline, CDR1 is SNHLY and CDR2 FYNNEI. V lost 4 bases and J 4 bases, leaving 17 bases between the germline ends. The CDR3 is 15 residues long. The CDR3 here is CASSGGRGFSYEQYF. CDR3 bases: TGTGCCAGCAGTGGGGGCAGGGGTTTTTCGTACGAGCAGTACTTC.

This chain connects TRBV7-8 to TRBJ2-1; 11 bases align to TRBD2. Per the germline V gene, CDR1 is SGHVS and CDR2 is FQNEAQ. V shed 6 bases and J 3 bases; nucleotides not matched to a gene: 10. CDR3 length: 17 residues. The CDR3 here is CASRAYGTSGIYNEQFF. In nucleotides, the CDR3 is TGTGCCAGCAGAGCTTATGGGACTAGCGGTATCTACAATGAGCAGTTCTTC.

The V gene is TRBV27, the J gene TRBJ2-7; 10 bases are shared with TRBD1. The CDR3 length is 15 residues. CDR1 is MNHEY, CDR2 SMNVEV, per germline (reference sequence). V shed 4 bases, J shed 4 bases, and the junction held 7 bases outside the gene matches. For the CDR3, the DNA is TGTGCCAGCAGTTCCACAGACAGGGGGCTGTACGAGCAGTACTTC. Its translation is CASSSTDRGLYEQYF.

This clone came up a few times. The chain combines TRBV5-5 with TRBJ1-2; D might be TRBD1 (5 bases). The CDR3 is made up of 18 amino acids. Germline loops: CDR1 SGHKS, CDR2 YYEKEE (reference sequence). The V end was cut by 4 bases, the J end by 3 bases, with 25 bases between. The chain's CDR3 is CASSPGGRRNSLYYGYTF. Written as DNA, the CDR3 is TGTGCCAGCAGCCCCGGGGGACGCAGAAACTCGCTTTACTATGGCTACACCTTC. Using reference TRBV5-5 and TRBJ1-2 for the parts outside the CDR3, the full variable domain is DAGVTQSPTHLIKTRGQQVTLRCSPISGHKSVSWYQQVLGQGPQFIFQYYEKEERGRGNFPDRFSARQFPNYSSELNVNALLLGDSALYLCASSPGGRRNSLYYGYTFGSGTRLTVV.

In regard to this clone: Other nucleotide sequences in the sample specify the same CDR3. The chain recombines TRBV5-1 with TRBJ2-3, with unresolved D. The CDR3 length is 13 residues. The germline V and J ends were trimmed by 4 bases and 5 bases, with 11 bases remaining between them. Germline V gives CDR1 SGHRS, CDR2 YFSETQ. The CDR3 loop reads CASSPPSGDTQYF. As DNA, the CDR3 is TGCGCCAGCAGCCCCCCATCGGGAGATACGCAGTATTTT.

The V and J genes are TRBV1 and TRBJ2-5; the table's D call, TRBD2, was not checked against the DNA. TRBV1 is listed as a pseudogene. The CDR3 sequence is 15 residues long. This CDR3 reads CTSSLTSGGQETQYF. The CDR3 region has the DNA TGCACCAGCAGCCTGACTAGCGGGGGACAAGAGACCCAGTACTTC.

The J gene is TRBJ1-2, the V gene TRBV29-1; TRBD1 is a possible D gene (6 bases). Germline V CDR1 and CDR2: SQVTM, ANQGSEA. CDR3 length equals 12 residues. V lost 6 bases to trimming and J lost 7 bases, with 15 bases between them. CDR3 in DNA: TGCAGCGTCGTATTGGACAGCTTTGGCTACACCTTC. Its translation: CSVVLDSFGYTF.